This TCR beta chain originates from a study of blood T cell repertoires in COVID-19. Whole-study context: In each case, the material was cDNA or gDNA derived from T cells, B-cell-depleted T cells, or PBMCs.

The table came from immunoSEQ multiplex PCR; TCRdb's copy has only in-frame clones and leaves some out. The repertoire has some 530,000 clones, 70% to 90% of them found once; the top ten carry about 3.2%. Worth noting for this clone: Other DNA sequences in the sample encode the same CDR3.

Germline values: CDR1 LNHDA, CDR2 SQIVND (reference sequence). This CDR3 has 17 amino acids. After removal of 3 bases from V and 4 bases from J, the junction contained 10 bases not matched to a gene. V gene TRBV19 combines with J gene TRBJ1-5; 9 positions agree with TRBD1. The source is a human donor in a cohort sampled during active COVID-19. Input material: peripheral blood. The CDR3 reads CASSIERPGQGNQPQHF. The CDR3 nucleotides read TGTGCCAGTAGTATCGAGAGACCGGGACAGGGAAATCAGCCCCAGCATTTT. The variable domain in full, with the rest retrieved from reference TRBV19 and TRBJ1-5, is DGGITQSPKYLFRKEGQNVTLSCEQNLNHDAMYWYRQDPGQGLRLIYYSQIVNDFQKGDIAEGYSVSREKKESFPLTVTSAQKNPTAFYLCASSIERPGQGNQPQHFGDGTRLSIL.